The rows below give T cell receptor beta chains drawn from one sample of a study of T cells in tuberculosis. The method was immunoSEQ multiplex PCR; TCRdb's version includes in-frame clones alone and lacks a portion of them. This repertoire shows tens of thousands of clones, 90% to 95% found once; its top ten account for about 1.5%. The sample consisted of PBMCs, taken at tuberculosis diagnosis. Receptors originate from an adult with tuberculosis. The CDR3 runs from the conserved cysteine through the conserved F or W. The D gene is left open where the match is weak. Only some rows state a clone size, as once, few, many or a class for expanded clones.

TRBV6-1	.	TRBJ1-5	.	TGTGCCAGCAGTGAAGAGAGGGGGAGAAATCAGCCCCAGCATTTT	CASSEERGRNQPQHF
TRBV7-9	TRBD1	TRBJ2-7	.	TGTGCCAGCAGCCTGAGACAGGGTATCGACGAGCAGTACTTC	CASSLRQGIDEQYF
TRBV28	.	TRBJ1-5	.	TGTGCCAGCAGTAGACAGGACGGCGGGCCCCAGCATTTT	CASSRQDGGPQHF
TRBV4-1	TRBD2	TRBJ2-2	.	TGCGCCAGCAGCCAAGATCGAGTAGCGGGAGTGCCCGGGGAGCTGTTTTTT	CASSQDRVAGVPGELFF
TRBV20-1	TRBD2	TRBJ2-7	.	TGCAGTGCCACCCCTACCGGGAGGGAGTACTTC	CSATPTGREYF
TRBV5-1	.	TRBJ1-3	.	TGCGCCAGCAGCTTGGGGGAGGGAAGATCTGGAAACACCATATATTTT	CASSLGEGRSGNTIYF
TRBV28	.	TRBJ1-2	.	TGTGCCAGCAGTCCACTCGGCGCAGGGATGGGCTATGGCTACACCTTC	CASSPLGAGMGYGYTF
TRBV6-6	.	TRBJ2-7	.	TGTGCCAGCAGTTCCGTATCCTACGAGCAGTACTTC	CASSSVSYEQYF
TRBV19	TRBD1	TRBJ2-3	.	TGTGCCAGCGGTACCAAGCAGGACAGGGGGCCGGGTACAGATACGCAGTATTTT	CASGTKQDRGPGTDTQYF
TRBV9	.	TRBJ2-2	.	TGTGCCAGCAGCTCACATCTCCGGGGTTTCGGGGAGCTGTTTTTT	CASSSHLRGFGELFF
TRBV20-1	.	TRBJ1-2	.	TGCAGTGCTAGAGGAGGTAATGGCTACACCTTC	CSARGGNGYTF
TRBV9	.	TRBJ1-6	.	TGTGCCAGCAGCGTAGGACGGGGAAATAATTCACCCCTCCACTTT	CASSVGRGNNSPLHF
TRBV11-2	TRBD1	TRBJ2-7	once	TGTGCCAGCAGCTTATCAGACAGGGGCGCAAACTCCTACGAGCAGTACTTC	CASSLSDRGANSYEQYF
TRBV5-6	.	TRBJ1-1	.	TGTGCCAGCAGCTTGGGCCAGGGGCCAAAATACGGAAAGAACACTGAAGCTTTCTTT	CASSLGQGPKYGKNTEAFF
TRBV27	TRBD1	TRBJ1-1	.	TGTGCCAGCAGAAGACGGACAGGCTCAACGCGGAACACTGAAGCTTTCTTT	CASRRRTGSTRNTEAFF
TRBV14	TRBD1	TRBJ1-2	few	TGTGCCAGCAGCCACCTGGGCTCGGGACAGGGAGATGGCTACACCTTC	CASSHLGSGQGDGYTF
TRBV7-6	.	TRBJ2-7	.	TGTGCCAGCAGCCACTCCGGGGGCGGGAGCTCCTACGAGCAGTACTTC	CASSHSGGGSSYEQYF
TRBV6-6	.	TRBJ2-3	.	TGTGCCAGCAGTGCAGAACAGGGCACAGATACGCAGTATTTT	CASSAEQGTDTQYF
TRBV7-2	TRBD1	TRBJ2-7	.	TGTGCCAGCAGCTTAAAGGCAGGGGGCACCGAGCAGTACTTC	CASSLKAGGTEQYF
TRBV7-2	.	TRBJ2-3	.	TGTGCCAGCAGCTTAGTGGCGGGAAGGGGCGCAGATACGCAGTATTTT	CASSLVAGRGADTQYF
TRBV9	.	TRBJ2-6	.	TGTGCCAGCAGCGCCGCTAGCCCCCCGGAGAGGGCCAACGTCCTGACTTTC	CASSAASPPERANVLTF
TRBV28	.	TRBJ2-1	.	TGTGCCAGCAGCGACACCCGAATGTTGGAGTTCTTC	CASSDTRMLEFF
TRBV29-1	TRBD2	TRBJ2-5	.	TGCAGCGTTCAACTAGCGGGACGGGAGATCCAGTACTTC	CSVQLAGREIQYF
TRBV28	TRBD1	TRBJ1-1	.	TGTGCCAGCAGTTTAGCAGGGGGTAACACTGAAGCTTTCTTT	CASSLAGGNTEAFF
TRBV4-1	.	TRBJ2-5	.	TGCGCCAGCAGCCAAGATCTCGGGTTCCAAGAGACCCAGTACTTC	CASSQDLGFQETQYF
TRBV6-5	TRBD1	TRBJ1-4	once	TGTGCCAGCAGTTACCTGTCAGGGGGTCGAGAAAAACTGTTTTTT	CASSYLSGGREKLFF
TRBV6-5	TRBD1	TRBJ2-3	.	TGTGCCAGCGCGCAGGGGGATGGAGATACGCAGTATTTT	CASAQGDGDTQYF
TRBV5-1	TRBD1	TRBJ2-7	.	TGCGCCAGCAGCTGGGGACAGGGGAACTACGAGCAGTACTTC	CASSWGQGNYEQYF